The rows below give T cell receptor beta chains drawn from one sample of a study of blood T cell repertoires in COVID-19. Libraries were prepared by immunoSEQ multiplex PCR; TCRdb keeps only in-frame clonotypes and omits some of them. The sample carries about 250,000 clones, around 88% recorded once. The source material was peripheral blood. The origin of the receptors is a woman in her 30s with COVID-19, enrolled during active disease. Each CDR3 is given with its conserved first and last residue. D genes are given only for firm matches. Clone size appears in some rows only: once, few, many, or a class for an expanded clone.

V: TRBV14
size: .
J: TRBJ2-5
D: .
DNA: TGTGCCAGCAGCCAAGACTTTTACGGGACCCAGTACTTC
CDR3: CASSQDFYGTQYF

V: TRBV6-2/TRBV6-3
size: .
J: TRBJ2-1
D: .
DNA: TGTGCCAGCAGTTATCGGGTGAATGAGCAGTTCTTC
CDR3: CASSYRVNEQFF

V: TRBV7-9
size: .
J: TRBJ2-2
D: TRBD1
DNA: TGTGCCAGCAGCCGCAGAGGACAGGGTTTAGTCACCGGGGAGCTGTTTTTT
CDR3: CASSRRGQGLVTGELFF

V: TRBV6-5
size: .
J: TRBJ2-7
D: .
DNA: TGTGCCAGCAGTCCCGCGGGCGGTAGAACCTACGAGCAGTACTTC
CDR3: CASSPAGGRTYEQYF

V: TRBV2
size: .
J: TRBJ2-3
D: .
DNA: TGTGCCAGCAAGACTGGAAACACAGATACGCAGTATTTT
CDR3: CASKTGNTDTQYF

V: TRBV24-1
size: .
J: TRBJ2-5
D: TRBD2
DNA: TGTGCCACCAGTGATCTACTAGCGGGAGTAGAGACCCAGTACTTC
CDR3: CATSDLLAGVETQYF

V: TRBV6-6
size: .
J: TRBJ2-7
D: .
DNA: TGTGCCAGCAGTTACTCCGGGGGGCAGGACGAGCAGTACTTC
CDR3: CASSYSGGQDEQYF

V: TRBV18
size: .
J: TRBJ2-2
D: .
DNA: TGTGCCAGCTCACCACCACAGGGAGTAGGGGAGCTGTTTTTT
CDR3: CASSPPQGVGELFF

V: TRBV12-3/TRBV12-4
size: .
J: TRBJ1-2
D: .
DNA: TGTGCCAGCAGTTTAGGGGGCCTTGGCTACACCTTC
CDR3: CASSLGGLGYTF

V: TRBV5-1
size: .
J: TRBJ1-4
D: TRBD1
DNA: TGCGCCAGCAGCTTGGGACAGGGACGAGAAAAACTGTTTTTT
CDR3: CASSLGQGREKLFF

V: TRBV4-3
size: once
J: TRBJ2-3
D: .
DNA: TGCGCCAGCAGCCAAGGGGGGGACCGCTACACAGATACGCAGTATTTT
CDR3: CASSQGGDRYTDTQYF

V: TRBV14
size: .
J: TRBJ2-7
D: .
DNA: TGTGCCAGCAGCCAAAAATGGGAGTCCCCGTTAGAGCAGTACTTC
CDR3: CASSQKWESPLEQYF

V: TRBV10-2
size: .
J: TRBJ1-4
D: TRBD1
DNA: TGCGCCAGCAGGCAGGGGGCAGCTAATGAAAAACTGTTTTTT
CDR3: CASRQGAANEKLFF

V: TRBV13
size: .
J: TRBJ2-3
D: TRBD2
DNA: TGTGCCAGCAGCTTACTAGCGGGAGATACAGATACGCAGTATTTT
CDR3: CASSLLAGDTDTQYF

V: TRBV27
size: .
J: TRBJ1-6
D: .
DNA: TGTGCCAGCAGTTTATTACCCAAGGGGTCACCCCTCCACTTT
CDR3: CASSLLPKGSPLHF

V: TRBV5-1
size: .
J: TRBJ2-3
D: .
DNA: TGCGCCAGCAGCTTGCCCACAAAGGATACGCAGTATTTT
CDR3: CASSLPTKDTQYF

V: TRBV27
size: .
J: TRBJ1-3
D: TRBD1
DNA: TGTGCCAGCAGGAGACAGGGCTCTGGAAACACCATATATTTT
CDR3: CASRRQGSGNTIYF

V: TRBV7-2
size: .
J: TRBJ2-1
D: TRBD2
DNA: TGTGCCAGCAGCTTAGAACCTAGCGGCTCCCCAAGGGATGAGCAGTTCTTC
CDR3: CASSLEPSGSPRDEQFF